The rows below give T cell receptor beta chains drawn from one sample of a study of shared clonotypes between healthy human individuals. Produced via immunoSEQ multiplex PCR; TCRdb's table is partial and in-frame only. Altogether about 2 million clones are present, about 95% being singletons, with the ten largest covering approximately 1.2%. The sample taken for sequencing was naive CD8+ T cells sorted from blood. These receptors were obtained from a man aged 18-30 years in good health. The conserved cysteine and the conserved F or W are not part of the CDR3 here. The order of the fields is V gene, D gene, CDR3 protein. The D gene is left open where the match is weak.

TRBV9	-	ASSVDLTNTEAF
TRBV6-5	TRBD1	ASSYTTGSQPQH
TRBV7-4	-	ASSLEFRTHFYEQY
TRBV28	-	ASSFWTGSYEQY
TRBV9	-	ASSVEVSSYNEQF
TRBV7-9	TRBD1	ASTDSSGQGATDTQY
TRBV19	-	ASSAGQIYEQY
TRBV27	TRBD1	ASSTGGQETQY
TRBV2	-	ASSHKGGLPNTEAF
TRBV4-3	TRBD2	ASSPLAGEGYEQY
TRBV6-4	-	ASSEWLASTDTQY
TRBV7-9	-	ASSLGFGGYT
TRBV7-2	-	ASSLMTGAGNTEAF
TRBV4-1	-	ASSRESGPPLGTEAF
TRBV6-5	-	ASSYSTGQALYEQY
TRBV2	-	ASSEAGGLPQGPQH
TRBV9	-	ASSVDGGGKEKLF
TRBV6-5	TRBD1	ASSYEGAGETQY
TRBV27	-	ASSLSTLPYNEQF